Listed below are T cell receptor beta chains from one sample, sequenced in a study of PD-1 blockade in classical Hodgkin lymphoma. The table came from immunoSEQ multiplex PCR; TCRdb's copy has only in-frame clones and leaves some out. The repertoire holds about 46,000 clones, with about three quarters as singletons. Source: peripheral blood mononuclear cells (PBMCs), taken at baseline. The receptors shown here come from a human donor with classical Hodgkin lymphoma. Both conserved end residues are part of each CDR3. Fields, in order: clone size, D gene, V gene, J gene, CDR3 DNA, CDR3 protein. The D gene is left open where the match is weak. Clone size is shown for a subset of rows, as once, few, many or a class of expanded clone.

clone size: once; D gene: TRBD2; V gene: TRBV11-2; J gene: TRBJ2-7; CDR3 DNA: TGTGCCAGCAGCTTAGAACTAGCGGGACAGTACGAGCAGTACTTC; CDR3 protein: CASSLELAGQYEQYF
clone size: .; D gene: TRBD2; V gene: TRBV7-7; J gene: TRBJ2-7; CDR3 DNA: TGTGCTAGCAGCTTAACTAGCGGGAGGGAGCAGTACTTC; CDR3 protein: CASSLTSGREQYF
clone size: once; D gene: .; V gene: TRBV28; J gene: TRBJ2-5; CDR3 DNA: TGTGCCAGCAGTCAGTCTTGGAGTCAAGAGACCCAGTACTTC; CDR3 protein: CASSQSWSQETQYF
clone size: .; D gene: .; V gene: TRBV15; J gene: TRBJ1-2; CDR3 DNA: TGTGCCACCAGCAGAGATAGGGTGTCTAACTATGGCTACACCTTC; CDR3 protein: CATSRDRVSNYGYTF
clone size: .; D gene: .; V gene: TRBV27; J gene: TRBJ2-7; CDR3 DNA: TGTGCCAGCAGTTTAGGGCAGGGAACCTACGAGCAGTACTTC; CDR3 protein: CASSLGQGTYEQYF
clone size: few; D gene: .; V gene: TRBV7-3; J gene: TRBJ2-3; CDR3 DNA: TGTGCCAGCAGCTTAACGGGTCAGCTGGGGACAGATACGCAGTATTTT; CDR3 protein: CASSLTGQLGTDTQYF
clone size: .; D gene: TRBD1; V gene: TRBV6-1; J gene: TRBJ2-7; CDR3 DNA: TGTGCCAGCAGTTTTGCCGGGACAGACTACGAGCAGTACTTC; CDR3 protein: CASSFAGTDYEQYF
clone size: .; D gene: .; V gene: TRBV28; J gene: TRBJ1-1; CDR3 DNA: TGTGCCAGCAGGAAAACAGGGTTCACTGAAGCTTTCTTT; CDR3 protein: CASRKTGFTEAFF
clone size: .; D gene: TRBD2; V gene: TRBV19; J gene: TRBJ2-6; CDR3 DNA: TGTGCCAGTAGCCCCTTACCGGGACTAGCACCCTCTGGGGCCAACGTCCTGACTTTC; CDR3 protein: CASSPLPGLAPSGANVLTF
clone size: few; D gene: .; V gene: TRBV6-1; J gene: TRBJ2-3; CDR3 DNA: TGTGCCAGCAGTCAAAGACTAGGAGAGACAGATACGCAGTATTTT; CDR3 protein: CASSQRLGETDTQYF
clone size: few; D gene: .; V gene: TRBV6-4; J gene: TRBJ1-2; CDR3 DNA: TGTGCCAGCAGTGACTCCGGAGGGCGCGGCTACACCTTC; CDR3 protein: CASSDSGGRGYTF
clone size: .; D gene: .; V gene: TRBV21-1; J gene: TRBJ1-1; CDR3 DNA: TGTGCCAGCAGCAAACTGGACAGGGGTAACACTGAAGCTTTCTTT; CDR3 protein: CASSKLDRGNTEAFF
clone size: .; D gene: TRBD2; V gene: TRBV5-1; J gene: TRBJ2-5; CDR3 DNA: TGCGCCAGCAGGAGCGGGGGGCCCCAAGAGACCCAGTACTTC; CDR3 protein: CASRSGGPQETQYF
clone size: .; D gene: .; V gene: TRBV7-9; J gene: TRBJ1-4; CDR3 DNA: TGTGCCAGCAGTTACAGGACGGCTAATGAAAAACTGTTTTTT; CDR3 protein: CASSYRTANEKLFF
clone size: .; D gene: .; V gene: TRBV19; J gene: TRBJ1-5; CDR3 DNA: TGTGCCAGTAGTACCACCTGGGGGGGGATTAGCAATCAGCCCCAGCATTTT; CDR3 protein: CASSTTWGGISNQPQHF
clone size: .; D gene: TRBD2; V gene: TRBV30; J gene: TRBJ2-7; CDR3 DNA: TGTGCCTGCCCGGGGGGAACAGGTACGAACCTCTACGAGCAGTACTTC; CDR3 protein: CACPGGTGTNLYEQYF
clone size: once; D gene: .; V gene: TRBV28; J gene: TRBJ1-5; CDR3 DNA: TGTGCCAGCAGTTTAGGCAGACTTAGCAATCAGCCCCAGCATTTT; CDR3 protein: CASSLGRLSNQPQHF
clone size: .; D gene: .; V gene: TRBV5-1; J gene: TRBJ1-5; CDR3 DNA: TGCGCCAGCAGCTTGGGGGAGGGAAGCAATCAGCCCCAGCATTTT; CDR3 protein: CASSLGEGSNQPQHF
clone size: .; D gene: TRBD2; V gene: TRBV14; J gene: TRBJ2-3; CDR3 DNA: TGTGCCAGCAGCCAAGATAACGTCGTAGGACTAGCGGCAAGCACAGATACGCAGTATTTT; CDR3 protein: CASSQDNVVGLAASTDTQYF
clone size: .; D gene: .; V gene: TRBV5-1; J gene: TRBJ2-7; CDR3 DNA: TGCGCCAGCAACGCACACCAGGACAGTTCCTACGAGCAGTACTTC; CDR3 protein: CASNAHQDSSYEQYF
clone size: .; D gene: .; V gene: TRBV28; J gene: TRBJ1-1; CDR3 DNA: TGTGCCAGCAGCTCTAACACTGAAGCTTTCTTT; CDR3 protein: CASSSNTEAFF
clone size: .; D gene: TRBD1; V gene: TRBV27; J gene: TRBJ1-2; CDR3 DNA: TGTGCCAGCAGTCGGGACAGGGAGTTCTATGGCTACACCTTC; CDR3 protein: CASSRDREFYGYTF
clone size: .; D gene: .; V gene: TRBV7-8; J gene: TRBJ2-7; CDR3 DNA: TGTGCCAGCAGCTTAGTATTGTCGGACAGCTCTTACGAGCAGTACTTC; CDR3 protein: CASSLVLSDSSYEQYF
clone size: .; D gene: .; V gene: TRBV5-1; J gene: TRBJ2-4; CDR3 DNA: TGCGCCAGCACCCGGGGCCCCGACGGGACCATTCAGTACTTC; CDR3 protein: CASTRGPDGTIQYF
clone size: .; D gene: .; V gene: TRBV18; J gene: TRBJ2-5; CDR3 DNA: TGTGCCAGCTCACCGTCCAGGGGACGGATGGCGGAGACCCAGTACTTC; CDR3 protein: CASSPSRGRMAETQYF
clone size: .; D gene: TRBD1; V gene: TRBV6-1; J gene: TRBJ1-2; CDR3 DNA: TGTGCCAGCAGGCTCGACAGGGCCCCTACCTTC; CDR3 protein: CASRLDRAPTF
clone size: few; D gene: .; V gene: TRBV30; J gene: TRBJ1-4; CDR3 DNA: TGTGCCTGGAGACGCAGGGGCAGGATTGAAAAACTGTTTTTT; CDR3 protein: CAWRRRGRIEKLFF
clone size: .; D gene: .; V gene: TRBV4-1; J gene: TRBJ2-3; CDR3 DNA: TGCGCCAGCAGCCATTCACCCCGGGTCCTGGAAGGAGATACGCAGTATTTT; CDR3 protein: CASSHSPRVLEGDTQYF
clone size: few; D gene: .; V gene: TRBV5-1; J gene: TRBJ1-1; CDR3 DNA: TGCGCCAGCAGCTCGCTCCCCGAGGGCACTGAAGCTTTCTTT; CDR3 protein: CASSSLPEGTEAFF
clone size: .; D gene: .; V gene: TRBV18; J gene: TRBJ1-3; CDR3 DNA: TGTGCCAGCTCTCTCACAGGCTCCTCTGGAAACACCATATATTTT; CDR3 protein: CASSLTGSSGNTIYF
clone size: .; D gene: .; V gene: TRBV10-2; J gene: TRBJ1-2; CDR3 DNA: TGCGCCAGCAGTGATCGGCAGGGGAAAGGCTACACCTTC; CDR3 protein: CASSDRQGKGYTF
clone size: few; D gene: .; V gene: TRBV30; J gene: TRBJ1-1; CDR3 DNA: TGTGCCTGGAGTGGCCGGACACTGAACACTGAAGCTTTCTTT; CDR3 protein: CAWSGRTLNTEAFF
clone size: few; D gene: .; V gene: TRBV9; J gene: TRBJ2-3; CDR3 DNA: TGTGCCAGCAGCGTAGCTACGGGGGGCACAGATACGCAGTATTTT; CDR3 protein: CASSVATGGTDTQYF
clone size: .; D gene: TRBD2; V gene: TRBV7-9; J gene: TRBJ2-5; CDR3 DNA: TGTGCCAGCAGCTCCGAAGCGGGAGTCGAGGAGACCCAGTACTTC; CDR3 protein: CASSSEAGVEETQYF
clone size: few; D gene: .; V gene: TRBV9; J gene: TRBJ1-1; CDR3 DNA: TGTGCCAGCAGCTTAAGCATGAACACTGAAGCTTTCTTT; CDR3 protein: CASSLSMNTEAFF
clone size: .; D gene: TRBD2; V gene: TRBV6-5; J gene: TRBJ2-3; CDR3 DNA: TGTGCCAGCAGTCCGAGGACTAGTAGACCAGATACGCAGTATTTT; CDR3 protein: CASSPRTSRPDTQYF